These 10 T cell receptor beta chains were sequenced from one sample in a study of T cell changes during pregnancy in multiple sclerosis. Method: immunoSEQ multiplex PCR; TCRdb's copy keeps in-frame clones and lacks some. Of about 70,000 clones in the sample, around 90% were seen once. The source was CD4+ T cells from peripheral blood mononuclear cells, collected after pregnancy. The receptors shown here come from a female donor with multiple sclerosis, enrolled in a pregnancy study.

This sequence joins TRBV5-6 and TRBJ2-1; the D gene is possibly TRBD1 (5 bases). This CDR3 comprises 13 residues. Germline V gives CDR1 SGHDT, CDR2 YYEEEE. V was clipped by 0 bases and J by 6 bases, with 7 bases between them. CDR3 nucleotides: TGTGCCAGCAGCTTGGCCAGGGCCAATGAGCAGTTCTTC. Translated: CASSLARANEQFF.

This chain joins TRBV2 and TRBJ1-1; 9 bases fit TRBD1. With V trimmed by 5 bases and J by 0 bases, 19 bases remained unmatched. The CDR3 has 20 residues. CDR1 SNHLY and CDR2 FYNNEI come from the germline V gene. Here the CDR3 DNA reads TGTGCCAGCAGTAGATGGACAGGGGCCCGTGGAGGGGGTATGAACACTGAAGCTTTCTTT. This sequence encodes CASSRWTGARGGGMNTEAFF.

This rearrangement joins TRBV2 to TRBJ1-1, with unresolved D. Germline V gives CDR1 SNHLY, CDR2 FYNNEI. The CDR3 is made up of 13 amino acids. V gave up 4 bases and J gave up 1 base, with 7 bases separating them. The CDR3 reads CASSGHTNTEAFF. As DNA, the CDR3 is TGTGCCAGCAGTGGACACACGAACACTGAAGCTTTCTTT.

CDR3 sequence: CASSEGAGGETQYF. The CDR3 nucleotides read TGTGCCAGCAGTGAAGGAGCGGGGGGTGAGACCCAGTACTTC. V is TRBV6-1 and J is TRBJ2-5, with 9 positions matching TRBD2. CDR3 length: 14 amino acids. The trim removed 1 base at V and 5 bases at J, leaving 2 bases unmatched. From germline, CDR1 is MNHNS and CDR2 SASEGT.

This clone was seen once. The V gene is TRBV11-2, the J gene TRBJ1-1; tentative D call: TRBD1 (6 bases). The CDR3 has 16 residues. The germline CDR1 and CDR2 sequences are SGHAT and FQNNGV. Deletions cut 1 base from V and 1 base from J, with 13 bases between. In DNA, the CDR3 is TGTGCCAGCAGCTTAGGACAGGCTTTAGGGAACACTGAAGCTTTCTTT. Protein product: CASSLGQALGNTEAFF.

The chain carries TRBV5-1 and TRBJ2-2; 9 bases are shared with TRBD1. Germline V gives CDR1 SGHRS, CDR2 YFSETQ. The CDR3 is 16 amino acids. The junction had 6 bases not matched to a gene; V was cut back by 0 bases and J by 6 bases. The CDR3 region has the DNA TGCGCCAGCAGCTTGGGCAGGACAGGGGTCCCCGGGGAGCTGTTTTTT. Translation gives CASSLGRTGVPGELFF.

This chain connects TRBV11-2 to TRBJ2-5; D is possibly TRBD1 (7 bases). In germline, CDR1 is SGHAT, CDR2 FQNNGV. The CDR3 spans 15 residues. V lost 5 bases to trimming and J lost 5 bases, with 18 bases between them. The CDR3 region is CASSLGQGGWETQYF. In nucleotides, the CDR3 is TGTGCCAGCAGCCTGGGCCAGGGGGGCTGGGAGACCCAGTACTTC.

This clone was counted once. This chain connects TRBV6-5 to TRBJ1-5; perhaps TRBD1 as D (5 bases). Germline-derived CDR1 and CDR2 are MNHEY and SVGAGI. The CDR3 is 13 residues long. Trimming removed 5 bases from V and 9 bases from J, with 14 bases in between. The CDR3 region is CASSREGMGPQHF. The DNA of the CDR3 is TGTGCCAGCAGTCGGGAGGGGATGGGGCCCCAGCATTTT.

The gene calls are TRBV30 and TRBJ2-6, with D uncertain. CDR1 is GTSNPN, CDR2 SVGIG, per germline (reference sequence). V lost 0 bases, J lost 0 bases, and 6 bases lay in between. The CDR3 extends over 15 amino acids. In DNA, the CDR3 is TGTGCCTGGAGTGTACTCCCCTCTGGGGCCAACGTCCTGACTTTC. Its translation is CAWSVLPSGANVLTF.

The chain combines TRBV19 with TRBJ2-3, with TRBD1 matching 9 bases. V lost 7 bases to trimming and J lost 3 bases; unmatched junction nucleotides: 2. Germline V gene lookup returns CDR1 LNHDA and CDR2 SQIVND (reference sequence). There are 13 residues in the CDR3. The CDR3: CASKTGGTDTQYF. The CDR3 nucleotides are TGTGCCAGTAAGACAGGGGGAACAGATACGCAGTATTTT.